This T cell receptor (beta chain) is drawn from a study of blood T cell repertoires in COVID-19. Data came from immunoSEQ multiplex PCR; TCRdb stores just in-frame clones and leaves some out. The sample shows more than 95,000 clones, more than 75% of them seen only once. Germline V gene lookup returns CDR1 SEHNR and CDR2 FQNEAQ (reference sequence). CDR3 length: 15 residues. V was pared by 3 bases and J by 8 bases, with 11 bases of the junction left unmatched. This clone was seen a few times. The sequence derives from a man in his fifties or sixties with acute or convalescent COVID-19. This sequence joins TRBV7-9 and TRBJ2-5, with 8 bases matching TRBD1. The sample comprised peripheral blood. The CDR3 DNA follows: TGTGCCAGCAGCTTTTCCCGGACAGGGAAGGTCACCCAGTACTTC. Protein sequence: CASSFSRTGKVTQYF.